Following are 9 T cell receptor beta chains from one sample sequenced in a study of blood T cells in healthy people across ages (dated by TCRdb to the mid-2010s). The library was produced with 5' RACE. TCRdb shows the sequencer as Illumina HiSeq 2500. A second PCR of roughly 7 to 11 cycles was performed with a sample-barcoded 5' primer and a J-beta primer mix. TCRdb handled the public reads itself, with Q25 trimming in fastp and clone calling in MiXCR, and kept productive beta chains. When rows share a CDR3 protein, they turn into one entry using the most common DNA and genes. A total of roughly 1,800,000 distinct CDR3 sequences appear in this sample, about 49% of them only once. The ten largest clones add up to over 2% of the sample. The sample consisted of blood. Receptors originate from a woman between 40 and 55 years old in good health.

The chain carries TRBV7-2 and TRBJ2-1, with 9 bases that match TRBD2. CDR1 SGHTA and CDR2 FQGNSA come from the germline V gene. J was trimmed by 5 bases and V by 1 base; bases with no gene match: 9. CDR3 length equals 17 residues. The CDR3 here is CASSLGPGRGGNNEQFF. CDR3 DNA: TGTGCCAGCAGCTTAGGCCCCGGGCGGGGGGGAAACAATGAGCAGTTCTTC.

This clonotype was seen only a few times. This chain joins TRBV27 and TRBJ2-7; 7 bases line up with TRBD1. Trimming took 3 bases from V and 0 from J; bases not matched to a gene: 8. The CDR3 contains 16 residues. The V gene's germline CDR1 is MNHEY and CDR2 SMNVEV (reference sequence). In nucleotides, the CDR3 is TGTGCCAGCAGTTTTACTCCGGGACAGCACTCCTACGAGCAGTACTTC. Encoded protein: CASSFTPGQHSYEQYF.

The chain has TRBV20-1 and TRBJ2-5; 8 nucleotides match TRBD1. The J call is uncertain, as TRBJ2-7 better fits the DNA end. The germline gives CDR1 DFQATT, CDR2 SNEGSKA (reference sequence). The CDR3 sequence is 14 residues long. CDR3 in DNA: TGCAGTGCCCATAGACAGGGGAAAGGGCACGAGCAGTACTTC. Translating it yields CSAHRQGKGHEQYF.

The chain recombines TRBV13 with TRBJ2-7, with 11 bases lining up with TRBD1. Germline V gene data show CDR1 as PRHDT and CDR2 as FYEKMQ (reference sequence). The CDR3 is made up of 17 amino acids. J was trimmed by 6 bases and V by 3 bases; bases with no gene match: 13. CDR3 region: CASSLDSPGQGASEQYF. The CDR3 nucleotides are TGTGCCAGCAGCTTGGATTCGCCTGGACAGGGGGCCTCCGAGCAGTACTTC.

The chain joins TRBV20-1 to TRBJ1-1; D possibly corresponds to TRBD1 (5 bases). The CDR3 contains 14 residues. CDR1 is DFQATT and CDR2 is SNEGSKA in the germline V gene (reference sequence). Trimming took 6 bases from V and 5 from J, leaving 19 bases between them. The CDR3 protein is CSAGGGVRVTEAFF. CDR3 nucleotide sequence: TGCAGTGCCGGAGGAGGGGTTCGGGTTACTGAAGCTTTCTTT.

The chain links TRBV5-1 to TRBJ2-1, with D maybe TRBD1 (6 bases). V dropped 7 bases and J dropped 7 bases, with 24 bases sitting between them. This CDR3 has 16 residues. Germline values: CDR1 SGHRS, CDR2 YFSETQ. CDR3 sequence: CASGTGTQYGLNEQFF. Here the CDR3 DNA reads TGCGCCAGCGGCACCGGGACACAGTACGGGCTAAATGAGCAGTTCTTC. Variable domain in full (rest from reference TRBV5-1 and TRBJ2-1): KAGVTQTPRYLIKTRGQQVTLSCSPISGHRSVSWYQQTPGQGLQFLFEYFSETQRNKGNFPGRFSGRQFSNSRSEMNVSTLELGDSALYLCASGTGTQYGLNEQFFGPGTRLTVL.

This chain joins TRBV20-1 and TRBJ2-7, with 7 bases matching TRBD1. The germline V gene has CDR1 DFQATT and CDR2 SNEGSKA (reference sequence). Trimming at V came to 6 bases and at J to 3 bases, leaving 17 bases not matched to a gene. CDR3 length equals 16 residues. In DNA, the CDR3 is TGCAGTGCAAGCAGCCCGACAGGGTTCGAGGTCTACGAGCAGTACTTC. Translated: CSASSPTGFEVYEQYF.

The V call is TRBV15, the J call TRBJ2-2, with D perhaps TRBD1 (6 bases). The CDR3 has 17 residues. V dropped 0 bases and J dropped 2 bases, with 13 bases sitting between them. Germline CDR1 and CDR2: LNHNV and YYDKDF (reference sequence). The CDR3 sequence is CATSRDRPRGNTGELFF. The DNA for the CDR3 is TGTGCCACCAGCAGAGATCGCCCCAGGGGAAACACCGGGGAGCTGTTTTTT.

The chain uses TRBV5-1 and TRBJ2-5; D is uncertain. The J call may be incorrect, as the DNA end agrees better with TRBJ2-7. CDR1 is SGHRS and CDR2 is YFSETQ in the germline V gene. There are 13 residues in the CDR3. The CDR3 sequence is CASSAEGPPEQYF. For the CDR3, the DNA is TGCGCCAGCAGCGCGGAAGGACCCCCCGAGCAGTACTTC.